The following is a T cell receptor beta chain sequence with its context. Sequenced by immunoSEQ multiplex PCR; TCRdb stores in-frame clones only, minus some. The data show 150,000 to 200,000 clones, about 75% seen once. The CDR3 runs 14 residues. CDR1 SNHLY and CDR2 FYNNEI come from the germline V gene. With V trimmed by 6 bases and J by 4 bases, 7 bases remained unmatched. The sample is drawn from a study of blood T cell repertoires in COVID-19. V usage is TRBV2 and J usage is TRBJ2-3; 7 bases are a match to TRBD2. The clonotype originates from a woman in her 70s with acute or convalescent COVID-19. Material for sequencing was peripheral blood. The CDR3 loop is CASRTSRIADTQYF. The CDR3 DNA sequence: TGTGCCAGCAGGACTAGCAGGATCGCAGATACGCAGTATTTT.